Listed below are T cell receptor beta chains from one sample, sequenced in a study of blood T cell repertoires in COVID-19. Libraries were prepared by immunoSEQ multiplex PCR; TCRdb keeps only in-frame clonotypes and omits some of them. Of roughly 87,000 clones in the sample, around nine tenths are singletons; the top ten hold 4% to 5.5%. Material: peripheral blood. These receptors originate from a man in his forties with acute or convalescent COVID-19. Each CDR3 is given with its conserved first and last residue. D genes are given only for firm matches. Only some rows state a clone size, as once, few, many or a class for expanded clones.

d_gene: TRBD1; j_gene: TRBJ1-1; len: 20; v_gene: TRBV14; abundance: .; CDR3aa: CASSDSGTGGVLELNTEAFF; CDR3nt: TGTGCCAGCAGCGATTCCGGGACAGGGGGCGTTCTGGAACTGAACACTGAAGCTTTCTTT
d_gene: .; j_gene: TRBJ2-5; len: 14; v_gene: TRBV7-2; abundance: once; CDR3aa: CASSLGSGQETQYF; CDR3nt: TGTGCCAGCAGCTTAGGTAGCGGCCAAGAGACCCAGTACTTC
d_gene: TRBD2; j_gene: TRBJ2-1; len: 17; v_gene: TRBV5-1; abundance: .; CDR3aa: CASSFQTSGAVGNEQFF; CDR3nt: TGCGCCAGCAGCTTCCAAACTAGCGGAGCCGTCGGGAATGAGCAGTTCTTC
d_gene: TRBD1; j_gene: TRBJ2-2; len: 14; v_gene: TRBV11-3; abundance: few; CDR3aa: CASSRTGGSGELFF; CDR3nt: TGTGCCAGCAGTCGGACAGGGGGGTCCGGGGAGCTGTTTTTT
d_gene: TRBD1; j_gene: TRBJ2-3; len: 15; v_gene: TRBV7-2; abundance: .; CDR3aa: CASSFQSRGQDTQYF; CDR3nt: TGTGCCAGCAGCTTTCAGTCCAGGGGGCAAGATACGCAGTATTTT
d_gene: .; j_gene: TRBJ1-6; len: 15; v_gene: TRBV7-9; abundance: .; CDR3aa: CASSSEAAFNSPLHF; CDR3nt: TGTGCCAGCAGCTCCGAGGCAGCTTTCAATTCACCCCTCCACTTT
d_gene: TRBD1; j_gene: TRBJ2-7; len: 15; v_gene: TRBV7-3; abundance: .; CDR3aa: CASSPGTGGKYEQYF; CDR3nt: TGTGCCAGCAGTCCCGGGACAGGGGGAAAGTACGAGCAGTACTTC
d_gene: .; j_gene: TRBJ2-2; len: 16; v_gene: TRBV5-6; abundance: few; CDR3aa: CASSLRYRGRAGELFF; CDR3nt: TGTGCCAGCAGCTTGAGGTACAGGGGGAGGGCCGGGGAGCTGTTTTTT
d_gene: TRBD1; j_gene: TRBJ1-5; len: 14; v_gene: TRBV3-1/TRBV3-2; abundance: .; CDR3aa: CASSQNRGYQPQHF; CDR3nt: TGTGCCAGCAGCCAAAACAGGGGTTATCAGCCCCAGCATTTT
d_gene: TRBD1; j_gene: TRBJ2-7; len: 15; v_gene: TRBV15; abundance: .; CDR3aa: CATSEEPGQYYEQYF; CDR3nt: TGTGCCACCAGCGAAGAGCCGGGACAGTACTACGAGCAGTACTTC
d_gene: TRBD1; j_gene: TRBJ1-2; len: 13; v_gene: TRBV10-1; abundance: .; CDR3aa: CASSDRKMGGYTF; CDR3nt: TGCGCCAGCTCGGACAGGAAAATGGGTGGCTACACCTTC
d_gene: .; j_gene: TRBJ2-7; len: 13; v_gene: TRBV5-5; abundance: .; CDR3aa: CASAVPPAYEQYF; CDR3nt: TGTGCCAGCGCAGTCCCCCCAGCCTACGAGCAGTACTTC